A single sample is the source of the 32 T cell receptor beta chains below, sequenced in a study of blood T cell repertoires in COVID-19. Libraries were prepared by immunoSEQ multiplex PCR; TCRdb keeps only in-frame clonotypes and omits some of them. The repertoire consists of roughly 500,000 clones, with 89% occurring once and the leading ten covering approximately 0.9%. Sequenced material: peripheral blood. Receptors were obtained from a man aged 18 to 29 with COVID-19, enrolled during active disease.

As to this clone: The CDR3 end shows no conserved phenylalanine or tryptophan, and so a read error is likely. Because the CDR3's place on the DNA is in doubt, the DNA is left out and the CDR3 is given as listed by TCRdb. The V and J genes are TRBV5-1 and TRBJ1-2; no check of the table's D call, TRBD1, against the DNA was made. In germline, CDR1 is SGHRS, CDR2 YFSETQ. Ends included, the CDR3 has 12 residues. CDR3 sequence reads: CASSYKKDSLHR.

The CDR3 spells CAWSPERTEAFF. The DNA of the CDR3 is TGTGCCTGGAGCCCAGAGCGGACTGAAGCTTTCTTT. The chain is built from TRBV30 and TRBJ1-1; no reliable D call. From germline, CDR1 is GTSNPN and CDR2 SVGIG (reference sequence). CDR3 length equals 12 residues. V lost 3 bases, J lost 5 bases, and 10 bases lay in between.

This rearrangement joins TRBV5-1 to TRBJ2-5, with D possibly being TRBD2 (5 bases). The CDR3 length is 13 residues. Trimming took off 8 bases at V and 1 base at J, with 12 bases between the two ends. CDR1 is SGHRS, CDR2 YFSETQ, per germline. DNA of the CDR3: TGCGCCAGTCCCGGACTTATCCAAGAGACCCAGTACTTC. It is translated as CASPGLIQETQYF.

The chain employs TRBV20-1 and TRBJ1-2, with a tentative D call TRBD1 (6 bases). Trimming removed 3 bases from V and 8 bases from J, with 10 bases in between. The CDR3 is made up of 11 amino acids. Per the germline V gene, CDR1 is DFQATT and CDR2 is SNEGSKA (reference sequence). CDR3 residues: CSASQGYGYTF. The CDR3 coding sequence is TGCAGTGCTAGTCAGGGGTACGGCTACACCTTC.

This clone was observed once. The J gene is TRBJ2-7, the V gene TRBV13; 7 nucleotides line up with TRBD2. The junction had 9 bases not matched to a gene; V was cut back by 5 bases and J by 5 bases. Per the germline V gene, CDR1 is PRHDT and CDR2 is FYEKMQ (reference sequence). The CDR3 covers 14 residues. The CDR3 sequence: CASSTLAGVNEQYF. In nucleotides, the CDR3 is TGTGCCAGCAGCACTTTGGCGGGGGTAAACGAGCAGTACTTC. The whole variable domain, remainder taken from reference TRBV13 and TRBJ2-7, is AAGVIQSPRHLIKEKRETATLKCYPIPRHDTVYWYQQGPGQDPQFLISFYEKMQSDKGSIPDRFSAQQFSDYHSELNMSSLELGDSALYFCASSTLAGVNEQYFGPGTRLTVT.

The CDR3, as DNA: TGTGCCAGCAGCGGCATCGGGGGGCTTGGGACCCAGTACTTC. Translating gives CASSGIGGLGTQYF. V usage is TRBV9 and J usage is TRBJ2-5; tentatively, D is TRBD2 (7 bases). Germline values: CDR1 SGDLS, CDR2 YYNGEE. This CDR3 comprises 14 residues. V was clipped by 3 bases and J by 7 bases, with 16 bases between them. The entire variable domain, with the rest obtained from reference TRBV9 and TRBJ2-5, is as follows: DSGVTQTPKHLITATGQRVTLRCSPRSGDLSVYWYQQSLDQGLQFLIQYYNGEERAKGNILERFSAQQFPDLHSELNLSSLELGDSALYFCASSGIGGLGTQYFGPGTRLLVL.

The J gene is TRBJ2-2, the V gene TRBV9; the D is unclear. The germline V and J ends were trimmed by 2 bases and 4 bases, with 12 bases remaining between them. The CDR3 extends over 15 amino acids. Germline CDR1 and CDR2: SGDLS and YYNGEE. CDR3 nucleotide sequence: TGTGCCAGCAGCGTCGGTAGCCTATCCACCGGGGAGCTGTTTTTT. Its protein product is CASSVGSLSTGELFF.

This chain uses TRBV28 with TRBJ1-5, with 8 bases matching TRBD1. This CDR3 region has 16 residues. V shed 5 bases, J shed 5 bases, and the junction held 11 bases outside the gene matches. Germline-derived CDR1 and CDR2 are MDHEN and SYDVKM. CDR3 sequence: CASSPYPRGQDQPQHF. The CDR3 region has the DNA TGTGCCAGCAGTCCCTACCCCAGGGGGCAAGATCAGCCCCAGCATTTT.

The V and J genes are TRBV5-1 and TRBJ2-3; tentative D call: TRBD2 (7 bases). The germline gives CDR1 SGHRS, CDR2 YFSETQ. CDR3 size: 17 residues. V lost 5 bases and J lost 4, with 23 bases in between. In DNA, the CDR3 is TGCGCCAGCAGAGGTTTAACGGGGGGCCCGAGATCAGATACGCAGTATTTT. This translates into CASRGLTGGPRSDTQYF.

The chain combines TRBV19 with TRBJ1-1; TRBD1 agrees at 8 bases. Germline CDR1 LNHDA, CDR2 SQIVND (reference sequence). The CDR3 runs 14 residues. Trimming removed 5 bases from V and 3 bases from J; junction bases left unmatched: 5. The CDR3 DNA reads TGTGCCAGTAGTTCGTCACAGGGGGACACTGAAGCTTTCTTT. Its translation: CASSSSQGDTEAFF.

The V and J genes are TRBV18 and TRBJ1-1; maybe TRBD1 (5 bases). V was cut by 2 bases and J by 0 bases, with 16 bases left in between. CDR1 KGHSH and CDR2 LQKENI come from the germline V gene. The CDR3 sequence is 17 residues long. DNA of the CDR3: TGTGCCAGCTCACCATCGCGGGGGGGAGGTATGAACACTGAAGCTTTCTTT. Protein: CASSPSRGGGMNTEAFF.

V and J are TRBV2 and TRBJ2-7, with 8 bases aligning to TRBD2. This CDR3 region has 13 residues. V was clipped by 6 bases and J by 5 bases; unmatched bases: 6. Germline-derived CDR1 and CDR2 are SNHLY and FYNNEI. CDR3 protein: CASRRGEVDEQYF. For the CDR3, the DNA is TGTGCCAGCAGGCGGGGGGAAGTCGACGAGCAGTACTTC.

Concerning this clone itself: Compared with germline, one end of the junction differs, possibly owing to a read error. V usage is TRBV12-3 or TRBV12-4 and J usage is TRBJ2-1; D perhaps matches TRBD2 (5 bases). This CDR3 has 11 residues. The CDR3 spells CASSFGSAGIF. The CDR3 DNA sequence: TGTGCCAGCAGTTTCGGTAGCGCCGGGATCTTC.

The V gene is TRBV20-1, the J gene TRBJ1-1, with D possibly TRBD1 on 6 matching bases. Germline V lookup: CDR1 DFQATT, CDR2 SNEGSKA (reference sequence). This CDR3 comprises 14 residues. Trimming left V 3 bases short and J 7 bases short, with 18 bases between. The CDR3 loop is CSASYAGAFYEAFF. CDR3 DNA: TGCAGTGCTAGTTACGCGGGGGCCTTTTATGAAGCTTTCTTT.

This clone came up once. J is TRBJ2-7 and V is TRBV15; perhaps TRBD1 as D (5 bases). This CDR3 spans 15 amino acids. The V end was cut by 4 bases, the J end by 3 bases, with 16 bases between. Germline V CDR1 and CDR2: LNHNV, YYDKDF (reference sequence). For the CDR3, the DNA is TGTGCCACCAGCACTAACGACAGACACCACTACGAGCAGTACTTC. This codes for CATSTNDRHHYEQYF.

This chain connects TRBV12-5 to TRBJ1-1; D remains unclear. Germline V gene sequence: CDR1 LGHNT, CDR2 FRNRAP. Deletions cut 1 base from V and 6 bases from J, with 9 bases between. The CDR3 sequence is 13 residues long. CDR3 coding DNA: TGTGCTAGTGGTTTGGGGGGTAGCGCTGAAGCTTTCTTT. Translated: CASGLGGSAEAFF.

The CDR3 reads CASLAGLNRQPQHF. Written as DNA, the CDR3 is TGTGCCAGCCTGGCAGGGCTCAATCGACAGCCCCAGCATTTT. The chain combines TRBV6-5 with TRBJ1-5, with D possibly matching TRBD1 (5 bases). V was cut by 8 bases and J by 7 bases, with 18 bases left in between. In germline, CDR1 is MNHEY, CDR2 SVGAGI. This CDR3 region has 14 residues.

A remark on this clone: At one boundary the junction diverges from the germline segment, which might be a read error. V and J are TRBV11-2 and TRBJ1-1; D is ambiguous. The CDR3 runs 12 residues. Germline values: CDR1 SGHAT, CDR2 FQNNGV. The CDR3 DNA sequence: TGTGCCAGCCGAATGAGCACTGAAGCTCCTTTTTTT. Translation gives CASRMSTEAPFF.

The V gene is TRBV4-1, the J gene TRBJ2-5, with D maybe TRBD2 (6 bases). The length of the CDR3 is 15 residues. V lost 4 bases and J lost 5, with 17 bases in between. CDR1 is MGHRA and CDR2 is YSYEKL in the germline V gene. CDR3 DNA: TGCGCCAGCAGCCCACCTACCGGGACTCGGGAGACCCAGTACTTC. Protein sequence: CASSPPTGTRETQYF.

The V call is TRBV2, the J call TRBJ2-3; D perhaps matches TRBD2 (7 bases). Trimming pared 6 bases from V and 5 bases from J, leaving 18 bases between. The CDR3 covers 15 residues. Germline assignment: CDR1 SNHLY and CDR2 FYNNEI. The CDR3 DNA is TGTGCCAGCAGGTTCGGACGGGGGGCTGGAGATACGCAGTATTTT. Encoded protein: CASRFGRGAGDTQYF.

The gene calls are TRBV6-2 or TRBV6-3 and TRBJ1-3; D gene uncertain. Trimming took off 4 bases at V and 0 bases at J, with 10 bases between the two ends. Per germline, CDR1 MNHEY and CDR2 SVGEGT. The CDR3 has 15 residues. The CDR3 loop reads CASSWAFRSGNTIYF. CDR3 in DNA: TGTGCCAGCAGTTGGGCTTTCCGCTCTGGAAACACCATATATTTT.

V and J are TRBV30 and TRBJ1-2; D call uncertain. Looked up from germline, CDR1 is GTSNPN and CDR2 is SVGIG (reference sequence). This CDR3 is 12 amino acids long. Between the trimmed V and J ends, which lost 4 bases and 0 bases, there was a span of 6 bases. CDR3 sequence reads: CAWTRANYGYTF. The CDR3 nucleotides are TGTGCCTGGACGCGGGCTAACTATGGCTACACCTTC.

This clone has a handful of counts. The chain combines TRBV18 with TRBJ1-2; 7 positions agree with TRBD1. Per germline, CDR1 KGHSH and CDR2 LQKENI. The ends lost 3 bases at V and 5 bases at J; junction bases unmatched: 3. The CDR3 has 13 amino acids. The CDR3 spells CASSPEGQYGYTF. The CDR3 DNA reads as TGTGCCAGCTCACCCGAGGGACAGTATGGCTACACCTTC.

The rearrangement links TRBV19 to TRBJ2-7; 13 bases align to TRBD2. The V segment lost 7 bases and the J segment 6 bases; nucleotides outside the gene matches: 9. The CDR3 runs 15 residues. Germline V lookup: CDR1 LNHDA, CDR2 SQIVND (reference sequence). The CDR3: CASTDGLAGEVEQYF. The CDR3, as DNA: TGTGCCAGTACCGACGGACTAGCGGGAGAGGTCGAGCAGTACTTC.

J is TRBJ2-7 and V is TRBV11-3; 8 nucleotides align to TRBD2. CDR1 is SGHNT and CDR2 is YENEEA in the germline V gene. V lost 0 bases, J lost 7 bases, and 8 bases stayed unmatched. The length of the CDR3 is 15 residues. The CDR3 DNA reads TGTGCCAGCAGCTTAGATCGAGCGGGAGTGGGAGAGCAGTACTTC. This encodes CASSLDRAGVGEQYF.

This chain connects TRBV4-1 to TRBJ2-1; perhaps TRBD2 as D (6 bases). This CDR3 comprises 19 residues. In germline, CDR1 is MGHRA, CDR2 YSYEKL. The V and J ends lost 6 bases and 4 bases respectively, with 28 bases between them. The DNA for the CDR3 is TGCGCCAGCAGTTCGAGGGAGGTAAGAGGAATACGGGATTACAATGAGCAGTTCTTC. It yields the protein CASSSREVRGIRDYNEQFF.

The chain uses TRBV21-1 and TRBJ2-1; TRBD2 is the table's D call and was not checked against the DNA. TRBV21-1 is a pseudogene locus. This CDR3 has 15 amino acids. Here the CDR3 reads CASSKVGSSYNEQFF. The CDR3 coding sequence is TGTGCCAGCAGCAAAGTGGGGAGCTCCTACAATGAGCAGTTCTTC.

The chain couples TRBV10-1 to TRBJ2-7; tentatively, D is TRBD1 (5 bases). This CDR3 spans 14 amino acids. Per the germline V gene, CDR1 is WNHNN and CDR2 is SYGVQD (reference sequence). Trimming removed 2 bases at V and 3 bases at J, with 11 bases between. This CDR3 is CASSEDSFSYEQYF. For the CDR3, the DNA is TGCGCCAGCAGTGAGGACAGCTTTAGCTACGAGCAGTACTTC.

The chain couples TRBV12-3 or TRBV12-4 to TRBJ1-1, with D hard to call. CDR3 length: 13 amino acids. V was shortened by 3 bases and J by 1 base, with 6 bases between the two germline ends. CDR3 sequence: CASSFPGNTEAFF. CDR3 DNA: TGTGCCAGCAGTTTCCCAGGGAACACTGAAGCTTTCTTT.

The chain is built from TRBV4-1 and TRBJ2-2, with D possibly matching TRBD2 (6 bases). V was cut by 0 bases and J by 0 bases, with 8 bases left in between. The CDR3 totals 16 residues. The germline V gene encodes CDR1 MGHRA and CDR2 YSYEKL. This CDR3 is CASSQEGGANTGELFF. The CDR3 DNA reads TGCGCCAGCAGCCAAGAGGGGGGAGCGAACACCGGGGAGCTGTTTTTT.

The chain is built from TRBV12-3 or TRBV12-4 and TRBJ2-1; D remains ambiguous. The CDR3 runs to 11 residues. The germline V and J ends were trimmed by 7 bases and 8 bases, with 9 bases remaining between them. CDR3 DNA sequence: TGTGCCAGCACCTATTATGATGAGCAGTTCTTC. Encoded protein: CASTYYDEQFF.

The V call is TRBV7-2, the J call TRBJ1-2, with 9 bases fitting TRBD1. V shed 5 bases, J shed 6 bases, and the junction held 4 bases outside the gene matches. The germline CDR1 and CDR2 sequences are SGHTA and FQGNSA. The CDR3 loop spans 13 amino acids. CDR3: CASSPRDRDGYTF. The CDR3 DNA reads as TGTGCCAGCAGCCCCCGGGACAGGGATGGCTACACCTTC. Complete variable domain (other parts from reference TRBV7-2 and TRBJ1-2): GAGVSQSPSNKVTEKGKDVELRCDPISGHTALYWYRQSLGQGLEFLIYFQGNSAPDKSGLPSDRFSAERTGGSVSTLTIQRTQQEDSAVYLCASSPRDRDGYTFGSGTRLTVV.